The entry below describes one T cell receptor (beta chain). Original processing notes: The authors estimated nucleated cell counts from reference gene primer amplification. TCRdb keeps only in-frame clones here, not all; method: immunoSEQ multiplex PCR. V, J and clone size are those of that table, while D and trimming were read from the DNA. The sample has about 350,000 clones; 91% are singletons. The data originate from a study of blood T cell repertoires in COVID-19. Study-wide context: Some COVID-19 samples were acute and others convalescent; all came from the United States, Italy and Spain. PBMCs, B-cell-depleted T cells, or T cells were the source of the cDNA or gDNA that made up the material.

V lost 6 bases and J lost 5; bases outside the gene matches: 6. The CDR3 has 14 residues. Germline assignment: CDR1 ENHRY and CDR2 SYGVKD. The sequenced sample consisted of peripheral blood. This clonotype was sampled from a woman younger than 30 who had recovered from COVID-19. The chain has TRBV10-3 and TRBJ2-1; TRBD1 agrees at 8 bases. This CDR3 reads CAISGQGGNNEQFF. Here the CDR3 DNA reads TGTGCCATCAGCGGACAGGGTGGAAACAATGAGCAGTTCTTC.